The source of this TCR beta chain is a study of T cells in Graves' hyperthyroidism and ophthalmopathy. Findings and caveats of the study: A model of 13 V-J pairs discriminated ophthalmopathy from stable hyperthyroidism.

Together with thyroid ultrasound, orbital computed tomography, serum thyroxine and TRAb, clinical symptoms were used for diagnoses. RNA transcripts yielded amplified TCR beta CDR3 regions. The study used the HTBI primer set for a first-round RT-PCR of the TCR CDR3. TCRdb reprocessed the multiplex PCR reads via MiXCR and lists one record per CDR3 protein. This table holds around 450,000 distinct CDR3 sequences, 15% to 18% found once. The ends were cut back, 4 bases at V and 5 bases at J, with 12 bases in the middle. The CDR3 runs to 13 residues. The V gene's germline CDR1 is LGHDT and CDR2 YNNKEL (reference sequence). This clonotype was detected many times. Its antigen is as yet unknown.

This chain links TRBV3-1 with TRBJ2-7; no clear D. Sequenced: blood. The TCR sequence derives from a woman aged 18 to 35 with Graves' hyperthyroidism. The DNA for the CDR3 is TGTGCCAGCAGCCCGCTGCTGAAGAACGAGCAGTACTTC. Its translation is CASSPLLKNEQYF.